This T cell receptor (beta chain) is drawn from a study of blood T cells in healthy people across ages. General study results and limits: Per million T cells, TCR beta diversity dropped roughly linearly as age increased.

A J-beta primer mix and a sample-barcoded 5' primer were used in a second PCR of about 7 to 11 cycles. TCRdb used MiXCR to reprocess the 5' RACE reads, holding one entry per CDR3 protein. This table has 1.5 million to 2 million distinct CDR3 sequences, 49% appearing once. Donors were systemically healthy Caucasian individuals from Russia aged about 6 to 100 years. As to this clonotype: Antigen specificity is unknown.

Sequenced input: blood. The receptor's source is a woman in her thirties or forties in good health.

CDR3 residues: CASTQGSNNSPLHF. The CDR3 DNA reads as TGTGCCAGCACCCAGGGATCCAATAATTCACCCCTCCACTTT. V and J are TRBV7-2 and TRBJ1-6, with a tentative D call TRBD1 (5 bases). The CDR3 covers 14 residues. Between the trimmed V and J ends, which lost 7 bases and 5 bases, there was a span of 12 bases. Germline CDR1 and CDR2: SGHTA and FQGNSA. The whole variable domain, remainder taken from reference TRBV7-2 and TRBJ1-6, is GAGVSQSPSNKVTEKGKDVELRCDPISGHTALYWYRQSLGQGLEFLIYFQGNSAPDKSGLPSDRFSAERTGGSVSTLTIQRTQQEDSAVYLCASTQGSNNSPLHFGNGTRLTVT.